Shown below are 21 T cell receptor beta chains from a single sample sequenced in a study of identical twins. TCRdb re-called the 5' RACE reads through MiXCR, storing one row per CDR3 protein. This table holds about 920,000 distinct CDR3 sequences, 12% found once. This sample was also put to use in a study of yellow fever vaccine responses in identical twins.

What was sequenced was PBMCs. Receptors originate from a woman aged 18-35 years in good health.

This clonotype was seen ten or more times. This rearrangement joins TRBV6-6 to TRBJ1-5; TRBD1 might be the D (6 bases). CDR1 is MNHNY, CDR2 SVGAGI, per germline (reference sequence). CDR3 length: 14 residues. Trimming cost V 7 bases and J 3 bases, with 13 bases left between them. In nucleotides, the CDR3 is TGTGCCAGCAATAACGGGGGGCCCAATCAGCCCCAGCATTTT. It codes for CASNNGGPNQPQHF.

V is TRBV5-6 and J is TRBJ2-3, with 10 bases matching TRBD1. The CDR3 has 15 residues. J lost 2 bases, V lost 4 bases, and 4 bases had no gene match. CDR1 is SGHDT and CDR2 is YYEEEE in the germline V gene. Here the CDR3 DNA reads TGTGCCAGCAGCGGGGGACAGGGGTTCACAGATACGCAGTATTTT. The encoded protein is CASSGGQGFTDTQYF. Drawing the rest from reference TRBV5-6 and TRBJ2-3, the complete variable domain is DAGVTQSPTHLIKTRGQQVTLRCSPKSGHDTVSWYQQALGQGPQFIFQYYEEEERQRGNFPDRFSGHQFPNYSSELNVNALLLGDSALYLCASSGGQGFTDTQYFGPGTRLTVL.

This clonotype showed up just a few times. J is TRBJ2-1 and V is TRBV12-3 or TRBV12-4; perhaps TRBD2 as D (5 bases). The CDR3 has 12 residues. Trimming pared 11 bases from V and 10 bases from J, leaving 18 bases between. CDR3 DNA: TGTGCCTGCGGGTCCCAGAGACGGGAGCAGTTCTTC. Its translation: CACGSQRREQFF.

This clonotype appeared many times. The V call is TRBV5-1, the J call TRBJ2-3; no clear D. Germline V gene sequence: CDR1 SGHRS, CDR2 YFSETQ. V lost 4 bases, J lost 4 bases, and 19 bases lay in between. The CDR3 covers 16 residues. In DNA form, the CDR3 reads TGCGCCAGCAGCCAGAGCGCGGCTAGTATGGCAGATACGCAGTATTTT. Protein: CASSQSAASMADTQYF.

V and J are TRBV7-6 and TRBJ1-2; no clear D. Germline V gene data show CDR1 as SGHVS and CDR2 as FNYEAQ. This CDR3 is 14 amino acids long. The ends were cut back, 1 base at V and 3 bases at J, with 9 bases in the middle. This chain's CDR3 is CASSLGNTDYGYTF. The CDR3 DNA follows: TGTGCCAGCAGCTTAGGAAACACCGACTATGGCTACACCTTC.

The rearrangement links TRBV7-6 to TRBJ1-4; D is unresolved. This CDR3 comprises 15 residues. V lost 5 bases and J lost 5, with 15 bases in between. In germline, CDR1 is SGHVS, CDR2 FNYEAQ. Here the CDR3 DNA reads TGTGCCAGCAGCCCAAGGCGGGAATTGAATGAAAAACTGTTTTTT. Its translation: CASSPRRELNEKLFF. Drawing the rest from reference TRBV7-6 and TRBJ1-4, the complete variable domain is GAGVSQSPRYKVTKRGQDVALRCDPISGHVSLYWYRQALGQGPEFLTYFNYEAQQDKSGLPNDRFSAERPEGSISTLTIQRTEQRDSAMYRCASSPRRELNEKLFFGSGTQLSVL.

The rearrangement links TRBV28 to TRBJ2-2; TRBD2 matches at 8 bases. The J segment lost 4 bases and the V segment lost 1 base, leaving 5 bases of the junction unmatched. This CDR3 is 16 amino acids long. From germline, CDR1 is MDHEN and CDR2 SYDVKM. The CDR3 is CASSLLTGGGTGELFF. CDR3 DNA sequence: TGTGCCAGCAGTTTATTAACGGGAGGGGGCACCGGGGAGCTGTTTTTT. Drawing the rest from reference TRBV28 and TRBJ2-2, the complete variable domain is DVKVTQSSRYLVKRTGEKVFLECVQDMDHENMFWYRQDPGLGLRLIYFSYDVKMKEKGDIPEGYSVSREKKERFSLILESASTNQTSMYLCASSLLTGGGTGELFFGEGSRLTVL.

The chain has TRBV12-3 or TRBV12-4 and TRBJ1-6; 7 nucleotides align to TRBD1. CDR3 length: 15 residues. V was clipped by 2 bases and J by 7 bases; unmatched bases: 5. The CDR3 region has the DNA TGTGCCAGCAGTTTAATGGGACAGTTCAATTCACCCCTCCACTTT. It encodes CASSLMGQFNSPLHF.

This clonotype was found a few times. No conserved phenylalanine or tryptophan is present at the end of the CDR3, so a read error is the likely explanation. The chain employs TRBV4-2 and TRBJ1-3, with D possibly TRBD1 on 5 matching bases. CDR1 is LGHNA and CDR2 is YNFKEQ in the germline V gene. V lost 1 base and J 1 base, leaving 8 bases between the germline ends. There are 15 residues in the CDR3. The CDR3 bases are TGTGCCAGCAGCCAAGCGGGGGATTCTGGAAACACCATATATTTA. Protein product: CASSQAGDSGNTIYL.

Ten or more counts support this clonotype. The CDR3 sequence: CASSQVGTNEQFF. CDR3 DNA: TGTGCCAGCAGCCAAGTCGGGACCAATGAGCAGTTCTTC. V gene TRBV14 combines with J gene TRBJ2-1; either TRBD1 or TRBD2 may fit D (5 bases each). Trimming pared 1 base from V and 6 bases from J, leaving 7 bases between. The CDR3 has 13 residues. Germline V gene sequence: CDR1 SGHDN, CDR2 FVKESK.

This clonotype occurred a few times. The chain links TRBV12-3 or TRBV12-4 to TRBJ1-6, with D perhaps TRBD1 (5 bases). The CDR3 consists of 12 residues. Trimming left V 6 bases short and J 10 bases short, with 10 bases between. The chain's CDR3 is CASSRGVSPLHF. CDR3 DNA sequence: TGTGCCAGCAGCCGAGGGGTCTCACCCCTCCACTTT.

The rearrangement uses TRBV29-1 and TRBJ1-4; D uncertain. CDR3 length: 12 amino acids. Deletions cut 6 bases from V and 3 bases from J, with 8 bases between. Germline assignment: CDR1 SQVTM and CDR2 ANQGSEA. CDR3 protein: CSVASANEKLFF. The CDR3 DNA follows: TGCAGCGTGGCGTCGGCTAATGAAAAACTGTTTTTT.

The gene calls are TRBV20-1 and TRBJ2-3, with D perhaps assigned TRBD1 or TRBD2 (5 bases each). The CDR3 has 12 amino acids. V lost 7 bases and J 3 bases, leaving 11 bases between the germline ends. Germline V lookup: CDR1 DFQATT, CDR2 SNEGSKA (reference sequence). The CDR3 DNA sequence: TGCAGTGTCGGGACGACTACAGATACGCAGTATTTT. Its protein product is CSVGTTTDTQYF.

The rearrangement uses TRBV11-2 and TRBJ2-1, with 9 bases matching TRBD2. V shed 3 bases and J 8 bases; nucleotides not matched to a gene: 8. The CDR3 contains 15 residues. Germline values: CDR1 SGHAT, CDR2 FQNNGV. The CDR3 spells CASSFMVAGADEQFF. The CDR3 DNA reads as TGTGCCAGCAGCTTTATGGTAGCGGGAGCTGATGAGCAGTTCTTC.

The sample holds a few counts of this clonotype. The chain carries TRBV27 and TRBJ2-5; TRBD1 matches 7 bases. V gave up 4 bases and J gave up 5 bases; unmatched junction bases: 10. Germline V gene lookup returns CDR1 MNHEY and CDR2 SMNVEV (reference sequence). The CDR3 consists of 15 residues. The DNA for the CDR3 is TGTGCCAGCAGTTACCAACAGGGGTTCAGTGAGACCCAGTACTTC. Protein product: CASSYQQGFSETQYF.

The rearrangement links TRBV20-1 to TRBJ2-7; TRBD2 is a possible D gene (5 bases). This CDR3 region has 15 residues. The germline CDR1 and CDR2 sequences are DFQATT and SNEGSKA (reference sequence). Trimming cost V 0 bases and J 3 bases, with 15 bases left between them. CDR3 protein: CSARDLTNSFYEQYF. CDR3 coding DNA: TGCAGTGCTAGAGATTTGACTAACTCGTTCTACGAGCAGTACTTC.

The rearrangement uses TRBV4-1 and TRBJ2-7; 8 bases agree with TRBD2. V trimming: 5 bases; J trimming: 0 bases; junction bases outside the gene matches: 9. This CDR3 spans 16 amino acids. Germline CDR1 is MGHRA and CDR2 is YSYEKL. DNA for the CDR3: TGCGCCAGCAGCACCCAACCCAGCGGGGGCTCCTACGAGCAGTACTTC. This sequence encodes CASSTQPSGGSYEQYF.

The chain carries TRBV28 and TRBJ2-1; TRBD2 aligns across 8 bases. Unmatched junction bases numbered 13, after V lost 3 bases and J lost 3 bases. Germline lookup yields CDR1 MDHEN and CDR2 SYDVKM. There are 18 residues in the CDR3. The chain's CDR3 is CASSFISLSGGLYNEQFF. The CDR3, as DNA: TGTGCCAGCAGTTTTATTTCCCTTTCGGGGGGGCTCTACAATGAGCAGTTCTTC.

This clonotype was observed a few times. The rearrangement joins TRBV29-1 to TRBJ2-1; TRBD2 agrees at 9 bases. The V gene's germline CDR1 is SQVTM and CDR2 ANQGSEA. The CDR3 sequence is 14 residues long. V gave up 7 bases and J gave up 3 bases; unmatched junction bases: 7. The CDR3 DNA reads TGCAGCGGGGTGGCTAGCGGGGTCTACAATGAGCAGTTCTTC. Translated, it gives CSGVASGVYNEQFF.

The V call is TRBV10-3, the J call TRBJ2-1, with 10 bases matching TRBD2. CDR1 ENHRY and CDR2 SYGVKD come from the germline V gene. Trimming at V came to 0 bases and at J to 4 bases, leaving 12 bases not matched to a gene. The CDR3 totals 19 residues. CDR3 protein: CAISESERGGSLTYNEQFF. Written as DNA, the CDR3 is TGTGCCATCAGTGAGTCAGAGCGGGGGGGCTCCCTTACATACAATGAGCAGTTCTTC.

A few counts support this clonotype. The chain carries TRBV6-5 and TRBJ1-4; the match to TRBD1 covers 7 bases. V lost 0 bases to trimming and J lost 7 bases; unmatched junction nucleotides: 5. The CDR3 is made up of 15 amino acids. Looked up from germline, CDR1 is MNHEY and CDR2 is SVGAGI. The CDR3 protein is CASSYSSQGSEKLFF. The CDR3 DNA sequence: TGTGCCAGCAGTTACTCGTCACAGGGGTCTGAAAAACTGTTTTTT.